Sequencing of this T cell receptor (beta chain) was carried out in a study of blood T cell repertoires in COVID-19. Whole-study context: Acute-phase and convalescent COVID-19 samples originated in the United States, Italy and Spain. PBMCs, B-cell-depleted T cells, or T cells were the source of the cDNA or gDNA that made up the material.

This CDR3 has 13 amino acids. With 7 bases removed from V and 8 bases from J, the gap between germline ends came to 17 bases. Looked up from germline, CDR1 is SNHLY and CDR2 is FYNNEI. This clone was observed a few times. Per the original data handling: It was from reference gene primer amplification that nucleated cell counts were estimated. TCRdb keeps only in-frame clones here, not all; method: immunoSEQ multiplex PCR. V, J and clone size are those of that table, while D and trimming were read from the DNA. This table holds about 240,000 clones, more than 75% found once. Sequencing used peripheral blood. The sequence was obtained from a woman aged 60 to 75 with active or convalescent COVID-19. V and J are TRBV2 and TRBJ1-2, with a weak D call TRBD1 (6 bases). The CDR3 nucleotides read TGTGCCAGCATCGGGGACACCCTATGGGGCTACACCTTC. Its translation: CASIGDTLWGYTF.